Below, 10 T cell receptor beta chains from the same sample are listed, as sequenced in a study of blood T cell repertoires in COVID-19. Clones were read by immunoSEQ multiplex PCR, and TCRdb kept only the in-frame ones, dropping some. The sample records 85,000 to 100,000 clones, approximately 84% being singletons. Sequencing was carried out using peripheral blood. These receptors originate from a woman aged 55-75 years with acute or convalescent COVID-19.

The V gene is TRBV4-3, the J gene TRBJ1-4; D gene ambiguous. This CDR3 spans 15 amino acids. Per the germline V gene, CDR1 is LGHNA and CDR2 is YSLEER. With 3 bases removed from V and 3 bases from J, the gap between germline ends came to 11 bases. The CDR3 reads CASSQPREPNEKLFF. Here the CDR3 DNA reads TGCGCCAGCAGCCAGCCTCGAGAGCCTAATGAAAAACTGTTTTTT.

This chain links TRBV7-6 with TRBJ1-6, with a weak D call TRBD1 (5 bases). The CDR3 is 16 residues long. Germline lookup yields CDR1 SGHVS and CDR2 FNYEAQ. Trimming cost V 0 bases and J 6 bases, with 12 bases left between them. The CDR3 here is CASSLAASGGNSPLHF. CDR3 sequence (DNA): TGTGCCAGCAGCTTAGCGGCCTCGGGGGGTAATTCACCCCTCCACTTT.

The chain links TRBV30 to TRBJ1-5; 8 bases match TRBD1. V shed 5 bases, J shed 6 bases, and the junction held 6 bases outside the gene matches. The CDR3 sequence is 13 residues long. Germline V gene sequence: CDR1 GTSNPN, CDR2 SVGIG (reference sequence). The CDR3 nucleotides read TGTGCCTGGGGGGGGACAGGCGGTCAGCCCCAGCATTTT. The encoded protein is CAWGGTGGQPQHF.

The CDR3 here is CSVLPGKYNEQFF. The CDR3 DNA follows: TGCAGCGTGTTACCGGGAAAGTACAATGAGCAGTTCTTC. This chain connects TRBV29-1 to TRBJ2-1; D is possibly TRBD2 (5 bases). This CDR3 spans 13 amino acids. V was clipped by 6 bases and J by 4 bases, with 13 bases between them. The germline V gene encodes CDR1 SQVTM and CDR2 ANQGSEA.

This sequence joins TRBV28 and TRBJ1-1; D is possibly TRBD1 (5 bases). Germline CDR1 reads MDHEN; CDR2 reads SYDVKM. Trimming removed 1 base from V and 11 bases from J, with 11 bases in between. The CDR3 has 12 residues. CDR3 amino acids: CASSLYRPRAFF. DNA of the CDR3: TGTGCCAGCAGTTTATACAGGCCAAGGGCTTTCTTT.

CDR3 sequence reads: CASSGGGNTIYF. As DNA, the CDR3 is TGTGCCAGCAGCGGGGGGGGAAACACCATATATTTT. The chain combines TRBV2 with TRBJ1-3; a weak D match, TRBD1 (5 bases). V dropped 6 bases and J dropped 4 bases, with 7 bases sitting between them. Germline V gene data show CDR1 as SNHLY and CDR2 as FYNNEI. The CDR3 loop spans 12 amino acids. The entire variable domain, with the rest obtained from reference TRBV2 and TRBJ1-3, is as follows: EPEVTQTPSHQVTQMGQEVILRCVPISNHLYFYWYRQILGQKVEFLVSFYNNEISEKSEIFDDQFSVERPDGSNFTLKIRSTKLEDSAMYFCASSGGGNTIYFGEGSWLTVV.

The chain's CDR3 is CASSIVGQGRGNSPLHF. The CDR3 DNA is TGTGCCAGCAGCATTGTAGGACAGGGGCGCGGTAATTCACCCCTCCACTTT. The J gene is TRBJ1-6, the V gene TRBV7-9; TRBD1 agrees at 9 bases. This CDR3 region has 17 residues. V gave up 5 bases and J gave up 6 bases; unmatched junction bases: 11. In germline, CDR1 is SEHNR, CDR2 FQNEAQ (reference sequence).

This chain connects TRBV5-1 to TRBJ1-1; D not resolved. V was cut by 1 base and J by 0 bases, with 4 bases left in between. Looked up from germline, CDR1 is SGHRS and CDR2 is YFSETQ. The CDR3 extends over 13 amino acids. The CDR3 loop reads CASSLRMNTEAFF. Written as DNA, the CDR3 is TGCGCCAGCAGCTTGCGTATGAACACTGAAGCTTTCTTT.

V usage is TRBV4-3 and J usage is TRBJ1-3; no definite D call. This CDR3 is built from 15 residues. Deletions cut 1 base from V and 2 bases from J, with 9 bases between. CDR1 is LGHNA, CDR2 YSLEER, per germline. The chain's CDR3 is CASSQGSSPGNTIYF. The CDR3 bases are TGCGCCAGCAGCCAAGGGAGTTCTCCTGGAAACACCATATATTTT.

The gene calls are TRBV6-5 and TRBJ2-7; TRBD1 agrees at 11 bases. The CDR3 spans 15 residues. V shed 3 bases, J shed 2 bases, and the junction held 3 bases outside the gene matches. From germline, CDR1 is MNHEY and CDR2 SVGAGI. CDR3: CASSYWTGGAYEQYF. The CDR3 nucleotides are TGTGCCAGCAGTTATTGGACAGGGGGCGCCTACGAGCAGTACTTC.